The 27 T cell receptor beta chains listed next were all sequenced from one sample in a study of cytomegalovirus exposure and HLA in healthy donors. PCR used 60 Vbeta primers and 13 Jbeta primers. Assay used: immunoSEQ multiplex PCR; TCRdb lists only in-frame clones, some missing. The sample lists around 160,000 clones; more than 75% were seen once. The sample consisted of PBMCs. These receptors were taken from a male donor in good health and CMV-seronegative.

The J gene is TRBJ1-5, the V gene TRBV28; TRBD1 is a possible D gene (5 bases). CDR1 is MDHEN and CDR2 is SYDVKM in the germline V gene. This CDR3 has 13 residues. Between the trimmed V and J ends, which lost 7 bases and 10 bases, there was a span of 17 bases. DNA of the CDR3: TGTGCCAGCAACAGGAGGGTCCCTAGCCCCCAGCATTTT. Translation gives CASNRRVPSPQHF.

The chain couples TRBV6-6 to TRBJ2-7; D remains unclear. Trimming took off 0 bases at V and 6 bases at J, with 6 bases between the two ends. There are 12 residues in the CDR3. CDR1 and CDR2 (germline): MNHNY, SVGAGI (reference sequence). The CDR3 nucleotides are TGTGCCAGCAGTTACTCGGGCACCGAGCAGTACTTC. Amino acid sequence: CASSYSGTEQYF.

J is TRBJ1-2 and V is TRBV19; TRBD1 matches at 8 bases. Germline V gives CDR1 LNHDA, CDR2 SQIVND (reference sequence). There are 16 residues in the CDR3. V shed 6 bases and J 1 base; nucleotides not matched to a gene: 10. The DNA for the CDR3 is TGTGCCAGTAGCCATCCCAGGGGGCGGAGTAACTATGGCTACACCTTC. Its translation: CASSHPRGRSNYGYTF. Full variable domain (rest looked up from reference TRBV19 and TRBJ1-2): DGGITQSPKYLFRKEGQNVTLSCEQNLNHDAMYWYRQDPGQGLRLIYYSQIVNDFQKGDIAEGYSVSREKKESFPLTVTSAQKNPTAFYLCASSHPRGRSNYGYTFGSGTRLTVV.

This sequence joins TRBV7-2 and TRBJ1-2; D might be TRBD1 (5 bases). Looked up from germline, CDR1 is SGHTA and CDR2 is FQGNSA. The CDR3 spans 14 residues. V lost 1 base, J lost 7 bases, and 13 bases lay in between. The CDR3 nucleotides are TGTGCCAGCAGCTTAGTGTCGGGGGGGAGTGGCTACACCTTC. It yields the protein CASSLVSGGSGYTF.

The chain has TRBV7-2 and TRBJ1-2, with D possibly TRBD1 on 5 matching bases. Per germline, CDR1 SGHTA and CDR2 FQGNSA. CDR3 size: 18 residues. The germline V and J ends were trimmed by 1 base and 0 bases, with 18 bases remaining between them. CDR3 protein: CASSLGLGGSTANYGYTF. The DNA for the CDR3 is TGTGCCAGCAGCTTAGGATTAGGAGGGTCGACAGCTAACTATGGCTACACCTTC.

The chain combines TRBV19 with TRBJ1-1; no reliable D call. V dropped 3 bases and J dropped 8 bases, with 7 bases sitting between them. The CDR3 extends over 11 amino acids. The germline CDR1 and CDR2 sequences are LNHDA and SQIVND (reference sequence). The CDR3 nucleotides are TGTGCCAGTAGTATGAGGAGGGAAGCTTTCTTT. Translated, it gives CASSMRREAFF.

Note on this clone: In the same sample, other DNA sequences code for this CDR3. CDR3 sequence: CASSLAGGSYEQYF. In nucleotides, the CDR3 is TGTGCCAGCAGCTTGGCCGGGGGGTCCTACGAGCAGTACTTC. This rearrangement joins TRBV5-4 to TRBJ2-7; 7 nucleotides agree with TRBD2. J was trimmed by 1 base and V by 0 bases; bases with no gene match: 1. The CDR3 contains 14 residues. CDR1 is SGHNT, CDR2 YYREEE, per germline (reference sequence).

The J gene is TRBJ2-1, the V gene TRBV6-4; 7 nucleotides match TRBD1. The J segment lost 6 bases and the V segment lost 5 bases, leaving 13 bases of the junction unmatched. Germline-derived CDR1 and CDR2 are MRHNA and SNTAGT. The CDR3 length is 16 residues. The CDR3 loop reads CASSKMPGQIFNEQFF. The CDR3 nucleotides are TGTGCCAGCAGTAAAATGCCGGGACAGATCTTCAATGAGCAGTTCTTC.

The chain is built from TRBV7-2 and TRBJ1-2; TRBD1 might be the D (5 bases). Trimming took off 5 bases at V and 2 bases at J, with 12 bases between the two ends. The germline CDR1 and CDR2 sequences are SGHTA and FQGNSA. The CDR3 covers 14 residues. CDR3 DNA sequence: TGTGCCAGCAGCCTCCGACGGGGGAACTATGGCTACACCTTC. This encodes CASSLRRGNYGYTF.

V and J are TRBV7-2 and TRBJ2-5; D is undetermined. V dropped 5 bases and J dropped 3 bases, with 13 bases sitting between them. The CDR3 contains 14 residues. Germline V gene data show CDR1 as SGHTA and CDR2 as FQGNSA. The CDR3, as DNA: TGTGCCAGCAGCCAAATGATTACAGAAGAGACCCAGTACTTC. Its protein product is CASSQMITEETQYF. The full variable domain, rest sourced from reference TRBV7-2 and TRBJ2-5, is GAGVSQSPSNKVTEKGKDVELRCDPISGHTALYWYRQSLGQGLEFLIYFQGNSAPDKSGLPSDRFSAERTGGSVSTLTIQRTQQEDSAVYLCASSQMITEETQYFGPGTRLLVL.

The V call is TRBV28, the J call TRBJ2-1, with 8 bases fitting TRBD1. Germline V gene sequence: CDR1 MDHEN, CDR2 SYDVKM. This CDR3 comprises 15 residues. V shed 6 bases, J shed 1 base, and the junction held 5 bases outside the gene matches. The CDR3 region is CASRPRQGSYNEQFF. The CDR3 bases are TGTGCCAGCAGACCCAGACAGGGGTCCTACAATGAGCAGTTCTTC.

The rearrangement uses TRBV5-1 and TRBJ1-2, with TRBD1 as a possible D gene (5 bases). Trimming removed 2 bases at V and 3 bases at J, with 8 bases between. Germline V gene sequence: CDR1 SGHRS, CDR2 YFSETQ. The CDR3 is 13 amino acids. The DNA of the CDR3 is TGCGCCAGCAGCTTTGGGGGGGACTATGGCTACACCTTC. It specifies CASSFGGDYGYTF.

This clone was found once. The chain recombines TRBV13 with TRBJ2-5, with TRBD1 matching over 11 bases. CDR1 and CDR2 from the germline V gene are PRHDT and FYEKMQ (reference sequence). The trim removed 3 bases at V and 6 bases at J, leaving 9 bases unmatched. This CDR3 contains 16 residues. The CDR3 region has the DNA TGTGCCAGCAGCTTCCAAGGGACAGGGGGAGGAAAGACCCAGTACTTC. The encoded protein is CASSFQGTGGGKTQYF.

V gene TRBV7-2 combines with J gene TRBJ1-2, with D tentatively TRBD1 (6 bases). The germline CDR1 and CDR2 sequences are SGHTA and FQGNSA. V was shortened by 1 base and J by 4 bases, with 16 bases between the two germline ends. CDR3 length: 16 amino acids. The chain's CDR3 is CASSLGGGQGGYGYTF. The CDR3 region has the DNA TGTGCCAGCAGCTTAGGGGGGGGGCAGGGAGGCTATGGCTACACCTTC.

The CDR3 DNA reads TGTGCCAGCAGTCCAGGGGGCGAGGGGTATGGCTACACCTTC. Translated: CASSPGGEGYGYTF. This chain joins TRBV5-4 and TRBJ1-2; TRBD1 matches 8 bases. Trimming took 5 bases from V and 5 from J; bases not matched to a gene: 8. This CDR3 region has 14 residues. CDR1 is SGHNT, CDR2 YYREEE, per germline (reference sequence).

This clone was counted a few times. CDR3 residues: CASSVSHSEQYF. CDR3 nucleotides: TGTGCCAGTAGTGTAAGCCATTCCGAGCAGTACTTC. This chain joins TRBV19 and TRBJ2-7; D ambiguous. With 5 bases removed from V and 6 bases from J, the gap between germline ends came to 11 bases. CDR1 LNHDA and CDR2 SQIVND come from the germline V gene (reference sequence). This CDR3 is 12 amino acids long.

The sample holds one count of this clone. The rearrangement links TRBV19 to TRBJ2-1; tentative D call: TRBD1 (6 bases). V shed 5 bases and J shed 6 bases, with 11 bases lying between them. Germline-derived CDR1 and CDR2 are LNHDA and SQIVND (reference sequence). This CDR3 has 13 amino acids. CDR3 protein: CASSVQGFNEQFF. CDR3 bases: TGTGCCAGTAGTGTACAGGGTTTCAATGAGCAGTTCTTC.

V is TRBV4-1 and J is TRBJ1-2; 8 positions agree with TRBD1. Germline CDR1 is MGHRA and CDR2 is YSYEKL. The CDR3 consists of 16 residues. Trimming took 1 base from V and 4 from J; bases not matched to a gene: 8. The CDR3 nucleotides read TGCGCCAGCAGCCAAGCTACAGGGGGGCTAGGCTATGGCTACACCTTC. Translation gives CASSQATGGLGYGYTF.

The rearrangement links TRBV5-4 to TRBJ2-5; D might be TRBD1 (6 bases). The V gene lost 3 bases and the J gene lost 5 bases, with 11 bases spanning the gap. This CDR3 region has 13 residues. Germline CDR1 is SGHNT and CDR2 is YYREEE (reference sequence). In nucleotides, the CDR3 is TGTGCCAGCAGCTCCAGGGGCCGGGAGACCCAGTACTTC. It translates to CASSSRGRETQYF.

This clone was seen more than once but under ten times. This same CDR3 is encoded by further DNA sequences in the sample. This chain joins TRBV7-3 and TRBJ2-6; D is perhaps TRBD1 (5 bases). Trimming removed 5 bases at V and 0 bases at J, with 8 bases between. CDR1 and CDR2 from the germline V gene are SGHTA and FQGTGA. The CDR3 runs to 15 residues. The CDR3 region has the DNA TGTGCCAGCAGCCCAGGGAACTCTGGGGCCAACGTCCTGACTTTC. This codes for CASSPGNSGANVLTF.

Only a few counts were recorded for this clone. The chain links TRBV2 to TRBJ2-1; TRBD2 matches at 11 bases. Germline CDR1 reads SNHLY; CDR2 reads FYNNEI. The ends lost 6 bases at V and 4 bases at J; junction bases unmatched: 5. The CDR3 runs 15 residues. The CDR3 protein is CASRPGTSGYNEQFF. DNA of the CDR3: TGTGCCAGCAGGCCCGGGACTAGCGGATACAATGAGCAGTTCTTC.

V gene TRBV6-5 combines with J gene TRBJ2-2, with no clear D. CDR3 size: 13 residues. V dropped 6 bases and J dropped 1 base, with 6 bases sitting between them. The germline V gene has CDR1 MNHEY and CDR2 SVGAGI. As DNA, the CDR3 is TGTGCCAGCAGACCAGGGAACACCGGGGAGCTGTTTTTT. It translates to CASRPGNTGELFF.

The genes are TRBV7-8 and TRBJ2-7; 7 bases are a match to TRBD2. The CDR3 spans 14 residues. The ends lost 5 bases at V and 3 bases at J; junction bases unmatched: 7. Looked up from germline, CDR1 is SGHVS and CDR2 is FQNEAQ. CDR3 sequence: CASSHSGKDYEQYF. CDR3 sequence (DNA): TGTGCCAGCAGCCACAGCGGGAAAGACTACGAGCAGTACTTC. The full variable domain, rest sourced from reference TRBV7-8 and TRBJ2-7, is GAGVSQSPRYKVAKRGQDVALRCDPISGHVSLFWYQQALGQGPEFLTYFQNEAQLDKSGLPSDRFFAERPEGSVSTLKIQRTQQEDSAVYLCASSHSGKDYEQYFGPGTRLTVT.

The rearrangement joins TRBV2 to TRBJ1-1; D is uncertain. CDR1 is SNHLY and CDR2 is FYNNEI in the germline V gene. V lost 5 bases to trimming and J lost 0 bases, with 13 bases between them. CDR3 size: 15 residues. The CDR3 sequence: CASSSGPTVNTEAFF. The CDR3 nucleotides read TGTGCCAGCAGTTCCGGCCCCACAGTGAACACTGAAGCTTTCTTT.

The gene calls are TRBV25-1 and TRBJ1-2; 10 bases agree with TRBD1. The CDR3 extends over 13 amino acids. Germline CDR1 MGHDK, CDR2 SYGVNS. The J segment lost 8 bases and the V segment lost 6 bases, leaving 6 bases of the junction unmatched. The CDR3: CASRDRGGEGYTF. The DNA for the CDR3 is TGTGCCAGCAGGGACAGGGGGGGGGAGGGCTACACCTTC.

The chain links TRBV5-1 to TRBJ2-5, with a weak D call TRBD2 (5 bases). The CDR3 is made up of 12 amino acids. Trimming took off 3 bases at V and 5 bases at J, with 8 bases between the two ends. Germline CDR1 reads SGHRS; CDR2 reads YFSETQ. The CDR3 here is CASSSERETQYF. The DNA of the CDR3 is TGCGCCAGCAGCTCAGAGCGGGAGACCCAGTACTTC.

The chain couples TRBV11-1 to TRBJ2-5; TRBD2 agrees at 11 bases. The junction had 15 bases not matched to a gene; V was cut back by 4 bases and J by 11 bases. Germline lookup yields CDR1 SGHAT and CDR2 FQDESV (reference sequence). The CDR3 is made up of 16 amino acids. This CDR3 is CASSSPRASGRQEQYF. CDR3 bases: TGTGCCAGCAGCTCGCCCCGTGCTAGCGGGAGGCAAGAGCAGTACTTC.